One sample yielded the 3 T cell receptor beta chains listed below, sequenced in a study of PD-1 blockade in classical Hodgkin lymphoma. The assay was immunoSEQ multiplex PCR, and TCRdb's table has in-frame clones only and misses some. The sample carries thousands of clones, around 66% recorded once. Each patient experienced a relapse that followed autologous stem cell transplantation, and brentuximab vedotin exposure varied. The specimen comprised peripheral blood mononuclear cells (PBMCs), sampled at baseline. Every receptor here comes from a human donor with classical Hodgkin lymphoma.

The chain couples TRBV6-5 to TRBJ2-1; 12 nucleotides line up with TRBD2. The germline V gene encodes CDR1 MNHEY and CDR2 SVGAGI. The CDR3 totals 14 residues. V was clipped by 7 bases and J by 7 bases; unmatched bases: 5. The CDR3 spells CASNRLAGENEQFF. For the CDR3, the DNA is TGTGCCAGCAACCGACTAGCGGGAGAAAATGAGCAGTTCTTC.

J is TRBJ2-7 and V is TRBV10-3, with 8 nucleotides matching TRBD1. Germline loops: CDR1 ENHRY, CDR2 SYGVKD. This CDR3 region has 13 residues. The trim removed 10 bases at V and 0 bases at J, leaving 5 bases unmatched. CDR3 region: CATGTGSSYEQYF. The CDR3 nucleotides are TGTGCCACCGGGACAGGAAGCTCCTACGAGCAGTACTTC.

This clone has more than one count but fewer than ten. This chain joins TRBV5-8 and TRBJ1-6; 8 positions agree with TRBD1. The germline V gene encodes CDR1 SGHTS and CDR2 YDEGEE. This CDR3 contains 16 residues. V lost 0 bases to trimming and J lost 8 bases; unmatched junction nucleotides: 7. The CDR3 loop is CASSLEDQGAYSPLHF. Here the CDR3 DNA reads TGTGCCAGCAGCTTGGAAGATCAGGGGGCATATTCACCCCTCCACTTT.